This T cell receptor beta chain was found in a study of OX40 agonist ivuxolimab in advanced cancers. Study-wide points: At 0.1 to 3.0 mg/kg, clonal expansion of CD4+ and CD8+ blood T cells had occurred by week 6. It was also the case that some nonresponders had low normalized T-cell clonal expansion.

Profiling relied on immunoSEQ multiplex PCR, and the TCRdb table lists in-frame clones only, not all of them. The data contain 77,000 or so clones, about 87% of them seen just once; the ten biggest clones take up roughly 0.54%. V was pared by 1 base and J by 0 bases, with 13 bases between. The V gene's germline CDR1 is MGHRA and CDR2 YSYEKL. The CDR3 contains 17 residues. Details on this clone: What it recognizes is unknown.

Peripheral blood came from all dose cohorts at three timepoints. The sample in question was CD4+ or CD8+ T cells sorted from blood, obtained in a trial of the OX40 agonist ivuxolimab. This clonotype was obtained from an adult with an advanced solid tumor such as melanoma, head and neck, liver or kidney cancer. The chain couples TRBV4-1 to TRBJ2-1, with a tentative D call TRBD2 (6 bases). CDR3 DNA: TGCGCCAGCAGCCAAGTTCCGCTAGCGAACTCCTACAATGAGCAGTTCTTC. Translated, it gives CASSQVPLANSYNEQFF.